The rows below give T cell receptor beta chains drawn from one sample of a study of blood T cell repertoires in COVID-19. The repertoire was sequenced with immunoSEQ multiplex PCR; TCRdb's copy has only in-frame clones and lacks some. The sample shows over 300,000 clones, roughly 90% of them seen only once. Sequenced: peripheral blood. These receptors all come from a man younger than 35 who had recovered from COVID-19. Each CDR3 is given with its conserved first and last residue. The order of the fields is V gene, D gene, clone size, J gene, CDR3 DNA, CDR3 protein. D genes are given only for firm matches. The size field is filled for only some rows; it gives once, few, many or a size class.

V: TRBV19; D: TRBD2; size: -; J: TRBJ2-3; DNA: TGTGCCAGTAGTAGTGAGCGGGGGACCTTCACAGATACGCAGTATTTT; CDR3: CASSSERGTFTDTQYF
V: TRBV7-9; D: -; size: -; J: TRBJ1-4; DNA: TGTGCCAGCAGCTTAAGTGTTTCAGGTGAAAAACTGTTTTTT; CDR3: CASSLSVSGEKLFF
V: TRBV27; D: TRBD2; size: -; J: TRBJ2-3; DNA: TGTGCCAGCAGTTGGGGGCTAGCGGGTCCCACAGATACGCAGTATTTT; CDR3: CASSWGLAGPTDTQYF
V: TRBV4-3; D: -; size: -; J: TRBJ2-7; DNA: TGCGCCAGCAGCCAGCAAGACACGGCGGGCTACGAGCAGTACTTC; CDR3: CASSQQDTAGYEQYF
V: TRBV19; D: -; size: -; J: TRBJ1-6; DNA: TGTGCCAGTAGTGTAGGACAGAATTCACCCCTCCACTTT; CDR3: CASSVGQNSPLHF
V: TRBV5-1; D: TRBD1; size: -; J: TRBJ2-7; DNA: TGCGCCAGCAGCTTACTGGGACAGACCTACGAGCAGTACTTC; CDR3: CASSLLGQTYEQYF
V: TRBV5-4; D: -; size: once; J: TRBJ1-6; DNA: TGTGCCAGCAGCTTAGAAGGGGGATCTGACTCACCCCTCCACTTT; CDR3: CASSLEGGSDSPLHF
V: TRBV27; D: TRBD2; size: -; J: TRBJ2-7; DNA: TGTGCCAGCAGTCCAGCGGGAGGGGTGTACGAGCAGTACTTC; CDR3: CASSPAGGVYEQYF
V: TRBV6-5; D: TRBD2; size: -; J: TRBJ2-3; DNA: TGTGCCAGCAGTTACGGACTAGAGTCAGATACGCAGTATTTT; CDR3: CASSYGLESDTQYF
V: TRBV7-2; D: -; size: -; J: TRBJ1-1; DNA: TGTGCCAGCAGTTGGACTTTAGCCACTGAAGCTTTCTTT; CDR3: CASSWTLATEAFF
V: TRBV12-3/TRBV12-4; D: -; size: -; J: TRBJ2-2; DNA: TGTGCCAGCAGTTTCGCCGGGGAGCTGTTTTTT; CDR3: CASSFAGELFF
V: TRBV7-8; D: -; size: -; J: TRBJ2-3; DNA: TGTGCCAGCAGCTTATTCCCGGGGTTTCCAGAGGATACGCAGTATTTT; CDR3: CASSLFPGFPEDTQYF
V: TRBV18; D: -; size: few; J: TRBJ1-2; DNA: TGTGCCAGCTCATCAAGAGAGGGCCATTATGGCTACACCTTC; CDR3: CASSSREGHYGYTF
V: TRBV29-1; D: -; size: -; J: TRBJ2-1; DNA: TGCAGCGCCCCCGGACCCATGAGGGATGAGCAGTTCTTC; CDR3: CSAPGPMRDEQFF
V: TRBV18; D: -; size: -; J: TRBJ2-7; DNA: TGTGCCAGCTCGCGAGAGGCGGGATACTCCTACGAGCAGTACTTC; CDR3: CASSREAGYSYEQYF
V: TRBV27; D: TRBD1; size: -; J: TRBJ2-7; DNA: TGTGCCAGCAGGCTACAGGGGGGCTCCTACGAGCAGTACTTC; CDR3: CASRLQGGSYEQYF
V: TRBV15; D: TRBD2; size: many; J: TRBJ2-7; DNA: TGTGCCACCAGCAAGGGACTAGCGGAGTACGAGCAGTACTTC; CDR3: CATSKGLAEYEQYF
V: TRBV5-5; D: TRBD1; size: -; J: TRBJ2-1; DNA: TGTGCCAGCAGTACGTACAGGGGCAATGAGCAGTTCTTC; CDR3: CASSTYRGNEQFF
V: TRBV19; D: TRBD1; size: once; J: TRBJ1-1; DNA: TGTGCCAGTAGATGGGCAGGGGGCACCCAGAACACTGAAGCTTTCTTT; CDR3: CASRWAGGTQNTEAFF
V: TRBV6-2/TRBV6-3; D: TRBD1; size: -; J: TRBJ1-1; DNA: TGTGCCAGCAGTTACCAGGGGGAAAAAGCTTTCTTT; CDR3: CASSYQGEKAFF
V: TRBV18; D: TRBD1; size: -; J: TRBJ2-7; DNA: TGTGCCAGCTCACCACAGGGACAGGGCTACGAGCAGTACTTC; CDR3: CASSPQGQGYEQYF
V: TRBV4-2; D: -; size: -; J: TRBJ2-1; DNA: TGTGCCAGCAGCGACGGACGGGGCAATGAGCAGTTCTTC; CDR3: CASSDGRGNEQFF
V: TRBV30; D: -; size: -; J: TRBJ2-3; DNA: TGTGCCTGGAGTGTTGGCGGGACTAGCACAGATACGCAGTATTTT; CDR3: CAWSVGGTSTDTQYF
V: TRBV3-1/TRBV3-2; D: TRBD1; size: -; J: TRBJ1-2; DNA: TGTGCCAGCAGCCAAGGACAGGGGGCAGGCTACACCTTC; CDR3: CASSQGQGAGYTF
V: TRBV25-1; D: -; size: -; J: TRBJ2-5; DNA: TGTGCCAGCAGTGACGGTCCGGGGATCCGCCAAGAGACCCAGTACTTC; CDR3: CASSDGPGIRQETQYF
V: TRBV7-3; D: TRBD2; size: -; J: TRBJ2-1; DNA: TGTGCCAGCAGCTTTTCCAGCGGGAGCGCTAATGAGCAGTTCTTC; CDR3: CASSFSSGSANEQFF
V: TRBV29-1; D: -; size: -; J: TRBJ1-1; DNA: TGCAGCGTGAGAGTGGGGCCTGAAGCTTTCTTT; CDR3: CSVRVGPEAFF
V: TRBV12-5; D: -; size: -; J: TRBJ2-1; DNA: TGTGCTAGTGGTTTGGTGGGGACTTACAATGAGCAGTTCTTC; CDR3: CASGLVGTYNEQFF
V: TRBV5-1; D: TRBD1; size: -; J: TRBJ2-7; DNA: TGCGCCAGCAGCATGGACAGGGCGACCTACGAGCAGTACTTC; CDR3: CASSMDRATYEQYF
V: TRBV3-1/TRBV3-2; D: -; size: -; J: TRBJ2-5; DNA: TGTGCCAGCAGCCCGGGGAGCGCGGGGATCCGGGAGACCCAGTACTTC; CDR3: CASSPGSAGIRETQYF
V: TRBV7-7; D: -; size: once; J: TRBJ1-5; DNA: TGTGCCAGCAGCCCCGGGGTCGGTCAGCCCCAGCATTTT; CDR3: CASSPGVGQPQHF